This is a list of T cell receptor beta chains from one sample in a study of CD8 T cells in Susac syndrome. TCRdb re-derived calls from the immunoSEQ multiplex PCR reads in MiXCR, one entry per CDR3 protein. The data contain about 150,000 distinct CDR3 sequences, 90% to 95% of them seen just once; the ten biggest clones take up over 0.2%. The sample taken for sequencing was CD8+ T cells from PBMCs. The source is a human donor with multiple sclerosis. Each CDR3 is given with its conserved first and last residue.

J,V,CDR3
TRBJ2-1,TRBV4-1,CASSPVVRGTTDNEQFF
TRBJ2-2,TRBV29-1,CSVAGTRGSLTGELFF
TRBJ2-1,TRBV7-9,CAFVSTQSSYNEQFF
TRBJ2-7,TRBV4-1,CASSQDLLFSEQYF
TRBJ2-7,TRBV13,CASSPDRSVYEQYF
TRBJ1-2,TRBV20-1,CSARDRRIYGYTF
TRBJ2-1,TRBV14,CASSQLGSSYNEQFF
TRBJ1-1,TRBV25-1,CASSVLEDTDHSNTEAFF
TRBJ1-2,TRBV12-5,CASGFPLGSYGYTF
TRBJ2-7,TRBV15,CATSRERLRGSYEQYF
TRBJ2-1,TRBV30,CAWSRPGRGWNEQFF
TRBJ2-1,TRBV7-9,CASSSSPNEQFF
TRBJ2-7,TRBV5-6,CASRGAGDEQYF
TRBJ1-2,TRBV19,CASSGPGASYGYTF
TRBJ1-5,TRBV27,CASSIGAGGSYGDNQPQHF
TRBJ1-2,TRBV30,CAWQEIDYGYTF
TRBJ1-5,TRBV3-1,CASSQDRQNQPQHF
TRBJ1-2,TRBV19,CASSISRREGRYGYTF
TRBJ1-1,TRBV30,CAWSGQGGYTEAFF
TRBJ1-1,TRBV9,CASSVSEGEAFF
TRBJ2-2,TRBV28,CASSLTLTGGNGELFF
TRBJ1-2,TRBV29-1,CSVDRLNYGYTF
TRBJ2-7,TRBV7-9,CASSLQGIDEQYF
TRBJ1-1,TRBV19,CASSITLNTEAFF
TRBJ2-7,TRBV5-1,CASSGEDSYEQYF
TRBJ2-7,TRBV29-1,CSVPGQHSYEQYF
TRBJ2-5,TRBV3-1,CASSRLAGGAQETQYF
TRBJ2-2,TRBV27,CASSSGQYTGELFF
TRBJ2-1,TRBV25-1,CASMMGVEQFF
TRBJ2-7,TRBV5-8,CASSTWGTANYEQYF
TRBJ2-3,TRBV7-8,CAGSGTGGGDTQYF
TRBJ2-5,TRBV20-1,CSVTGRAGLQETQYF
TRBJ1-2,TRBV12-3/TRBV12-4,CAILYGGRWDYGYTF
TRBJ2-1,TRBV20-1,CSARFLSGGGNEQFF
TRBJ2-1,TRBV3-1,CASSLGGSIEQFF
TRBJ2-2,TRBV7-8,CASTLPGQERNTGELFF
TRBJ2-2,TRBV9,CASSARDSPNTGELFF
TRBJ1-1,TRBV20-1,CSASWGLGTEAFF
TRBJ1-4,TRBV4-3,CASSQAPGTGIEKLFF
TRBJ2-7,TRBV27,CASSLLETYEQYF
TRBJ2-3,TRBV20-1,CSASPRSQGGTDTQYF
TRBJ1-2,TRBV27,CASSLSPGFYGYTF
TRBJ2-7,TRBV20-1,CSARGPRGTTYEQYF
TRBJ2-2,TRBV7-6,CASGRRQGANTGELFF
TRBJ2-5,TRBV18,CASSPGTSYQETQYF
TRBJ2-7,TRBV30,CAWVDGYEQYF
TRBJ1-2,TRBV29-1,CSVTSGGRFYGYTF
TRBJ1-2,TRBV29-1,CSVEDRYGYTF
TRBJ1-2,TRBV27,CASARVRQNYGYTF
TRBJ1-2,TRBV29-1,CSVEFGRGRSGYTF
TRBJ1-5,TRBV7-9,CASSSQGAVDQPQHF
TRBJ2-7,TRBV7-8,CASSNLPGGVTYEQYF